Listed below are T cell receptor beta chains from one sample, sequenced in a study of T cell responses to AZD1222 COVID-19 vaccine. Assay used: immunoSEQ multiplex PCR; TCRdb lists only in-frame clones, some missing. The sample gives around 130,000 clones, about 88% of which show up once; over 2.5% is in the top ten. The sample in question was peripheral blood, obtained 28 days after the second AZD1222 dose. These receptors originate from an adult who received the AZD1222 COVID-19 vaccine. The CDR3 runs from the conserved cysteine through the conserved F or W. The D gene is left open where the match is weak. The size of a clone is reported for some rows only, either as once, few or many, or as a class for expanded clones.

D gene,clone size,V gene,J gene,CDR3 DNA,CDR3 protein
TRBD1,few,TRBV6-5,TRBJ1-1,TGTGCCAGCAGGGAGGATGGGACAGTTAACACTGAAGCTTTCTTT,CASREDGTVNTEAFF
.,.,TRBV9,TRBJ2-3,TGTGCCAGCAGAGGGGCAGATACGCAGTATTTT,CASRGADTQYF
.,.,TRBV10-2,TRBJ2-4,TGCGCCAGCAGAGACGGGATTTTGGGAAACATTCAGTACTTC,CASRDGILGNIQYF
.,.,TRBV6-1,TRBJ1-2,TGTGCCAGCAGTGAAGGTTACAGCTTCTATGGCTACACCTTC,CASSEGYSFYGYTF
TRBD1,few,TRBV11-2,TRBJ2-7,TGTGCCAGCAGCTTAGCCCTCGGATCTAGGGGGCCCTACGAGCAGTACTTC,CASSLALGSRGPYEQYF
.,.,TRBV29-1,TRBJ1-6,TGCAGCGTTCTTCCGACTCCAAATTCACCCCTCCACTTT,CSVLPTPNSPLHF
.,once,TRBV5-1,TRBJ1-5,TGCGCCAGCAGCTTGGGGGGGTATCAGCCCCAGCATTTT,CASSLGGYQPQHF
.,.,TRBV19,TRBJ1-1,TGTGCCAGTAGTATAGGCAGGGGGAACACTGAAGCTTTCTTT,CASSIGRGNTEAFF
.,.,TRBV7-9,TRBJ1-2,TGTGCCAGCAGCTTAGTGGCGGTTAACTATGGCTACACCTTC,CASSLVAVNYGYTF
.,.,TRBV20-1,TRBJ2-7,TGCAGTGCTAGAGTCGACTACGAGCAGTACTTC,CSARVDYEQYF
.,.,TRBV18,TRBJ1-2,TGTGCCAGCTCACCATCTCAGGGGAGATATGGCTACACCTTC,CASSPSQGRYGYTF
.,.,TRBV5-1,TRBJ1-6,TGCGCCAGCGCTACGGGCTCGACCGTTGAACCCCTCCACTTT,CASATGSTVEPLHF
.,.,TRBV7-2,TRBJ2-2,TGTGCCAGCAGCGCGGGCCTCTGGGACACCGGGGAGCTGTTTTTT,CASSAGLWDTGELFF
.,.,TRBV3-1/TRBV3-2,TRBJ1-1,TGTGCCAGCAGTCGGGACGTGATGAACACTGAAGCTTTCTTT,CASSRDVMNTEAFF
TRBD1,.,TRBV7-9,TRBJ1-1,TGTGCCAGCAGCTTATCTGCAGGGGGCACTGAAGCTTTCTTT,CASSLSAGGTEAFF
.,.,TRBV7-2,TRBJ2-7,TGTGCCAGCAGCTTATATGGGGGTAACGAGCAGTACTTC,CASSLYGGNEQYF
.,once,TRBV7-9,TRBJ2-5,TGTGCCAGCAGCTTAAAAGAGACCCAGTACTTC,CASSLKETQYF
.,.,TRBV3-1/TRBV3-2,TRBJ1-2,TGTGCCAGCAGCCAGCAGGGTAACTATGGCTACACCTTC,CASSQQGNYGYTF
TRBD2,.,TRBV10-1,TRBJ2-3,TGCGCCAGCAGTGATTCCCTACTAGCGGGGAGGCTGAATACGCAGTATTTT,CASSDSLLAGRLNTQYF
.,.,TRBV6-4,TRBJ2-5,TGTGCCAGCGCACAAAACGTCCGGGAGACCCAGTACTTC,CASAQNVRETQYF
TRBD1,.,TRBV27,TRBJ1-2,TGTGCCAGCAGTAAAGGGACAGGGGGCATCACCTATGGCTACACCTTC,CASSKGTGGITYGYTF
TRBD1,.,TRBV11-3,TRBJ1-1,TGTGCCAGCAGCTGGCGGGGGACAGGGGTATACACTGAAGCTTTCTTT,CASSWRGTGVYTEAFF
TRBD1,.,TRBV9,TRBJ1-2,TGTGCCAGCAGCGTAAATCCCGGGACAGGGGGCTCTGGCTACACCTTC,CASSVNPGTGGSGYTF
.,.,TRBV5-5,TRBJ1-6,TGTGCCAGCAGCTTGGTATGGGATCCTCATCTCCACTTT,CASSLVWDPHLHF
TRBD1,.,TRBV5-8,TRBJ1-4,TGTGCCAGCAGCCCCGGACAGGGAGGATCAGCTAATGAAAAACTGTTTTTT,CASSPGQGGSANEKLFF
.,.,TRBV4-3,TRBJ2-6,TGCGCCAGCAGCCAAGATAGTCTCCTCTCTGGGGCCAACGTCCTGACTTTC,CASSQDSLLSGANVLTF
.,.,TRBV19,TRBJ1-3,TGTGCCAGTAACGGAAACACCATATATTTT,CASNGNTIYF
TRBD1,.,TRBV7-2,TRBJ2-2,TGTGCCAGCAGCCACGGGACAGGGCCCACCGGGGAGCTGTTTTTT,CASSHGTGPTGELFF
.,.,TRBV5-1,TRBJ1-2,TGCGCCAGCAGCGACCTCGGTGGTGGCAGGGGCTATGGCTACACCTTC,CASSDLGGGRGYGYTF
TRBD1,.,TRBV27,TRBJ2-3,TGTGCCAGCAGTTTAGAACAGGGGGGCACAGATACGCAGTATTTT,CASSLEQGGTDTQYF
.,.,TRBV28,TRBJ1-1,TGTGCCAGCAGTTTTGGCGGGGGAGTTGAAGCTTTCTTT,CASSFGGGVEAFF